The 16 T cell receptor beta chains reported below all come from one sample, sequenced in a study of molecular identifiers for immune sequencing clone quantification. TCRdb itself ran the PCR reads through MiXCR, one entry per CDR3 protein. This sample has some 680,000 distinct CDR3 sequences, with about 25% found just once. The sequenced sample consisted of naive CD8+ T cells from blood, with Jurkat cell RNA spiked in. The subset was: FACS-sorted CD8+CD4-CCR7+CD45RA+ naive T cells. The source of these receptors is a human donor in good health. Some libraries in this study had Jurkat cell RNA spiked in.

Of note for this clonotype: A much more abundant neighbour one base away suggests this may be a read error. The chain joins TRBV6-5 to TRBJ2-5; possibly TRBD1 for D (6 bases). The CDR3 contains 14 residues. The V end lost 1 base, the J end lost 3 bases, and 9 bases lay between the germline ends. Germline assignment: CDR1 MNHEY and CDR2 SVGAGI. CDR3 coding DNA: TGTGCCAGCAGTTACTTGTCAGGGGAAGAGACCCAGTACTTC. Protein: CASSYLSGEETQYF.

As regards this clonotype: An end of the junction differs from the germline gene, which may be a read error. The genes are TRBV9 and TRBJ2-2; D not certain. This CDR3 comprises 17 residues. Germline V gene data show CDR1 as SGDLS and CDR2 as YYNGEE. The CDR3 coding sequence is TGTGGCAGCAGCTCACCCGTAATCGGTTCGAACACCGGGGAGCTGTTTTTT. Residues: CGSSSPVIGSNTGELFF.

As for this clonotype: Given a much more abundant clone one base away, this may be a read error. The rearrangement joins TRBV2 to TRBJ1-5, with D possibly matching TRBD1 (5 bases). This CDR3 spans 13 amino acids. Germline values: CDR1 SNHLY, CDR2 FYNNEI. V shed 1 base and J shed 4 bases, with 5 bases lying between them. CDR3 residues: CASSEEGNQPQHF. CDR3 sequence (DNA): TGTGCCAGCAGTGAAGAGGGGAATCAGCCCCAGCATTTT.

In regard to this clonotype: This could be a read error, since a much larger clone is one nucleotide away. The chain uses TRBV20-1 and TRBJ2-5; D is undetermined. Trimming stripped 2 bases from V and 7 bases from J, with 14 bases between. Germline lookup yields CDR1 DFQATT and CDR2 SNEGSKA (reference sequence). This CDR3 is built from 13 residues. For the CDR3, the DNA is TGCAGTGCTAGACAAGGAGTTGGCGTGACCCAGTACTTC. This encodes CSARQGVGVTQYF.

This clonotype has just a few counts. This chain uses TRBV14 with TRBJ2-7; TRBD1 matches at 8 bases. The V segment lost 4 bases and the J segment 5 bases; nucleotides outside the gene matches: 4. Germline V gene sequence: CDR1 SGHDN, CDR2 FVKESK. The CDR3 consists of 13 residues. The CDR3 sequence: CASSRDRFDEQYF. For the CDR3, the DNA is TGTGCCAGCAGCCGGGACAGGTTCGACGAGCAGTACTTC.

This clonotype appeared many times. The chain links TRBV7-8 to TRBJ1-5; 8 bases fit TRBD1. The trim removed 1 base at V and 5 bases at J, leaving 7 bases unmatched. The CDR3 spans 16 residues. From germline, CDR1 is SGHVS and CDR2 FQNEAQ. This chain's CDR3 is CASSLGGQGAHQPQHF. CDR3 bases: TGTGCCAGCAGCTTAGGCGGCCAGGGGGCACATCAGCCCCAGCATTTT.

Of note for this clonotype: A single base separates this from a much larger clone, so it may be a read error. The chain carries TRBV12-3 or TRBV12-4 and TRBJ1-6; 9 bases map to TRBD1. CDR3 size: 14 residues. The CDR3 sequence: CASSQGDRVLPPHF. For the CDR3, the DNA is TGTGCCAGCAGCCAGGGGGACAGGGTTTTACCCCCCCACTTT.

This clonotype was observed at least ten times. This chain connects TRBV9 to TRBJ2-3; no clear D gene. The CDR3 has 15 residues. V lost 4 bases and J lost 3, with 15 bases in between. Germline CDR1 and CDR2: SGDLS and YYNGEE. CDR3 nucleotides: TGTGCCAGCAGCCCAGACTGGTCATATACAGATACGCAGTATTTT. Translating gives CASSPDWSYTDTQYF.

This clonotype was detected many times. The chain is built from TRBV6-2 or TRBV6-3 and TRBJ2-7; no clear D. The ends were cut back, 6 bases at V and 0 bases at J, with 12 bases in the middle. The CDR3 totals 14 residues. Germline V lookup: CDR1 MNHEY, CDR2 SVGEGT. The CDR3 reads CASSFDGYSYEQYF. In DNA form, the CDR3 reads TGTGCCAGCAGCTTCGACGGGTACTCCTACGAGCAGTACTTC.

This clonotype has more than one count but fewer than ten. The chain joins TRBV5-1 to TRBJ2-3, with 8 bases matching TRBD2. In germline, CDR1 is SGHRS, CDR2 YFSETQ. The CDR3 has 16 residues. V lost 1 base to trimming and J lost 2 bases; unmatched junction nucleotides: 6. The CDR3 DNA is TGCGCCAGCAGCTTGTACGGGGGGGGCGCCACAGATACGCAGTATTTT. It translates to CASSLYGGGATDTQYF.

CDR3 sequence reads: CASSSQGRDYEQYF. The DNA for the CDR3 is TGTGCCAGCAGTTCCCAGGGGAGAGACTACGAGCAGTACTTC. This rearrangement joins TRBV25-1 to TRBJ2-7; D is perhaps TRBD1 (6 bases). CDR1 MGHDK and CDR2 SYGVNS come from the germline V gene. CDR3 length equals 14 residues. The ends were cut back, 5 bases at V and 3 bases at J, with 14 bases in the middle.

As concerns this clonotype: This may be a read error, as it is one base from a much larger clone. The chain couples TRBV9 to TRBJ1-2; no clear D gene. This CDR3 contains 15 residues. CDR1 SGDLS and CDR2 YYNGEE come from the germline V gene. The CDR3 reads CAGSVGRAPDYGYTF. The CDR3 region has the DNA TGTGCCGGCAGCGTAGGCCGGGCGCCGGACTATGGCTACACCTTC.

This clonotype has a handful of counts. V and J are TRBV10-3 and TRBJ2-7; D gene uncertain. Germline loops: CDR1 ENHRY, CDR2 SYGVKD. The CDR3 length is 14 residues. Trimming left V 2 bases short and J 4 bases short, with 12 bases between. The CDR3 DNA reads as TGTGCCATCAGTGAGGGGGTTCGAGTTTACGAGCAGTACTTC. Protein product: CAISEGVRVYEQYF.

V and J are TRBV5-6 and TRBJ1-6; D is undetermined. V lost 4 bases and J 9 bases, leaving 11 bases between the germline ends. CDR3 length: 13 amino acids. Germline V gene lookup returns CDR1 SGHDT and CDR2 YYEEEE. The CDR3 is CASSPWGGSPLHF. For the CDR3, the DNA is TGTGCCAGCAGCCCCTGGGGTGGTTCACCCCTCCACTTT.

There are a few counts of this clonotype. The gene calls are TRBV2 and TRBJ1-6; possibly TRBD1 for D (5 bases). Germline assignment: CDR1 SNHLY and CDR2 FYNNEI. V lost 2 bases and J 10 bases, leaving 15 bases between the germline ends. CDR3 length: 15 residues. The CDR3 sequence is CASSEPPGRRSPLHF. CDR3 coding DNA: TGTGCCAGCAGTGAACCGCCAGGGAGGAGATCACCCCTCCACTTT.

The chain links TRBV7-9 to TRBJ2-1, with D perhaps TRBD2 (6 bases). Germline V gene data show CDR1 as SEHNR and CDR2 as FQNEAQ (reference sequence). Trimming took 2 bases from V and 3 from J, leaving 11 bases between them. The CDR3 length is 15 residues. The CDR3 here is CASSLSGTYYNEQFF. The CDR3 nucleotides are TGTGCCAGCAGCTTATCTGGGACTTACTACAATGAGCAGTTCTTC.